This entry is about one TCR beta chain. V lost 4 bases and J lost 8, with 16 bases in between. The germline gives CDR1 SGHNT, CDR2 YYREEE (reference sequence). This CDR3 is built from 15 residues. TCRdb keeps only in-frame clones here, not all; method: immunoSEQ multiplex PCR. This sample has about 170,000 clones; 88% occur once, and the top ten carry approximately 24%. These data originate in a study of blood T cell repertoires in COVID-19. Sequencing was performed on peripheral blood. The clonotype comes from a man in his sixties with acute or convalescent COVID-19. This rearrangement joins TRBV5-4 to TRBJ1-6; the D gene is possibly TRBD1 (5 bases). The CDR3 DNA sequence: TGTGCCAGCAGCCGGCGGGGGAATAGTGATTCACCCCTCCACTTT. Residues: CASSRRGNSDSPLHF.